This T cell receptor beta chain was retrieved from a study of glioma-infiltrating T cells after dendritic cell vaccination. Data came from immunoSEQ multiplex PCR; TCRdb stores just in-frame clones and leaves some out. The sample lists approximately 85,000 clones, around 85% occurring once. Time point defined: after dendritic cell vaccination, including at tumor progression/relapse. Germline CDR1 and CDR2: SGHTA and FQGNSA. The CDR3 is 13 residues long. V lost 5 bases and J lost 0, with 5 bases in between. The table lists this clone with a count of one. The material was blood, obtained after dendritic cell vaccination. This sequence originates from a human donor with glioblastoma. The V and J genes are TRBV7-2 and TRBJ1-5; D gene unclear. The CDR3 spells CASSTNSNQPQHF. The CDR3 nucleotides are TGTGCCAGCAGCACAAATAGCAATCAGCCCCAGCATTTT.